Following are 26 T cell receptor beta chains from one sample sequenced in a study of cytomegalovirus exposure and HLA in healthy donors. Researchers ran the PCR with 60 Vbeta and 13 Jbeta primers. The table came from immunoSEQ multiplex PCR; TCRdb's copy has only in-frame clones and leaves some out. This table holds 150,000 to 200,000 clones, roughly three quarters found once. The sample taken for sequencing was PBMCs. The receptors stem from a woman aged 30 to 39 in good health and CMV-seropositive.

The chain recombines TRBV4-1 with TRBJ2-2; possibly TRBD2 for D (5 bases). The ends were cut back, 1 base at V and 6 bases at J, with 12 bases in the middle. The CDR3 consists of 15 residues. The V gene's germline CDR1 is MGHRA and CDR2 YSYEKL. CDR3 in amino acids: CASSQVGGLSGELFF. In nucleotides, the CDR3 is TGCGCCAGCAGCCAAGTAGGAGGTTTGTCCGGGGAGCTGTTTTTT.

This chain connects TRBV19 to TRBJ2-7; a weak D match, TRBD1 (5 bases). The CDR3 is 13 residues long. The V and J ends lost 6 bases and 0 bases respectively, with 9 bases between them. Per the germline V gene, CDR1 is LNHDA and CDR2 is SQIVND (reference sequence). CDR3 amino acids: CASSPDSSYEQYF. The CDR3 DNA sequence: TGTGCCAGTAGCCCTGACAGCTCCTACGAGCAGTACTTC.

The genes are TRBV5-6 and TRBJ1-5, with 7 bases that match TRBD1. This CDR3 is built from 13 residues. The ends lost 5 bases at V and 9 bases at J; junction bases unmatched: 8. In germline, CDR1 is SGHDT, CDR2 YYEEEE. DNA for the CDR3: TGTGCCAGCAGTCTCGGGACAGCTCCGCCCCAGCATTTT. Its protein product is CASSLGTAPPQHF.

Note on this clone: Additional DNA sequences in this sample encode the identical CDR3. This chain uses TRBV28 with TRBJ2-7, with D possibly matching TRBD2 (6 bases). Germline lookup yields CDR1 MDHEN and CDR2 SYDVKM. V was cut by 3 bases and J by 3 bases, with 6 bases left in between. The CDR3 spans 12 residues. CDR3 sequence (DNA): TGTGCCAGCAGTTTGGGAGGCTACGAGCAGTACTTC. As protein: CASSLGGYEQYF.

The chain employs TRBV7-9 and TRBJ1-2, with D maybe TRBD1 (5 bases). The CDR3 runs 12 residues. V shed 1 base and J shed 8 bases, with 8 bases lying between them. Germline V gives CDR1 SEHNR, CDR2 FQNEAQ (reference sequence). The CDR3 DNA reads TGTGCCAGCAGCTTAGGTCAGGGAGGCTACACCTTC. As protein: CASSLGQGGYTF.

This clone has only a few counts. The chain couples TRBV29-1 to TRBJ1-2; tentatively, D is TRBD1 (5 bases). Looked up from germline, CDR1 is SQVTM and CDR2 is ANQGSEA. With 7 bases removed from V and 3 bases from J, the gap between germline ends came to 18 bases. The CDR3 runs 14 residues. The CDR3 here is CSAKGGTIDYGYTF. The CDR3 DNA reads as TGCAGCGCCAAAGGAGGGACGATTGACTATGGCTACACCTTC.

The gene calls are TRBV5-1 and TRBJ2-6, with D perhaps matching TRBD2 (6 bases). CDR1 and CDR2 (germline): SGHRS, YFSETQ. The CDR3 has 16 amino acids. V shed 4 bases and J shed 0 bases, with 11 bases lying between them. The CDR3 here is CASSPSGSSGANVLTF. The CDR3 DNA is TGCGCCAGCAGCCCCTCCGGGAGCTCTGGGGCCAACGTCCTGACTTTC.

The chain has TRBV2 and TRBJ2-3; 7 bases agree with TRBD2. CDR1 is SNHLY and CDR2 is FYNNEI in the germline V gene. The J segment lost 1 base and the V segment lost 7 bases, leaving 8 bases of the junction unmatched. The CDR3 contains 15 residues. The CDR3 region has the DNA TGTGCCAGCAACCTGGGGGGGGTCGGCACAGATACGCAGTATTTT. Encoded protein: CASNLGGVGTDTQYF.

J is TRBJ1-6 and V is TRBV2; TRBD1 matches 7 bases. J gave up 7 bases and V 6 bases, and 6 bases lay outside the gene matches. CDR3 length: 14 residues. The germline gives CDR1 SNHLY, CDR2 FYNNEI. CDR3 protein: CASRPGTENSPLHF. CDR3 sequence (DNA): TGTGCCAGCAGGCCCGGGACAGAGAATTCACCCCTCCACTTT.

The chain links TRBV11-2 to TRBJ1-5; D gene ambiguous. V lost 0 bases and J lost 2, with 14 bases in between. Germline loops: CDR1 SGHAT, CDR2 FQNNGV. The CDR3 consists of 17 residues. The CDR3 sequence: CASSLDRPLGGNQPQHF. CDR3 nucleotide sequence: TGTGCCAGCAGCTTAGATAGGCCCCTAGGAGGCAATCAGCCCCAGCATTTT.

V is TRBV13 and J is TRBJ2-3, with 9 bases that match TRBD1. CDR3 length equals 15 residues. J gave up 6 bases and V 5 bases, and 9 bases lay outside the gene matches. Germline V lookup: CDR1 PRHDT, CDR2 FYEKMQ (reference sequence). The CDR3 DNA reads as TGTGCCAGCAGCGAGCGGGACAGGGAAATGGATACGCAGTATTTT. This codes for CASSERDREMDTQYF.

This sequence joins TRBV5-6 and TRBJ2-2; TRBD1 agrees at 8 bases. The CDR3 runs to 15 residues. The V segment lost 4 bases and the J segment 6 bases; nucleotides outside the gene matches: 8. Germline CDR1 and CDR2: SGHDT and YYEEEE. The CDR3 nucleotides are TGTGCCAGCAGCCCCGGAACGGGACAGGCCGGGGAGCTGTTTTTT. It is translated as CASSPGTGQAGELFF.

The V and J genes are TRBV5-6 and TRBJ2-1; 9 bases map to TRBD1. This CDR3 comprises 13 residues. Germline trimming cut 4 bases from V and 9 bases from J; bases unmatched to any gene: 5. Germline CDR1 is SGHDT and CDR2 is YYEEEE. CDR3 sequence reads: CASSTDRGSEQFF. For the CDR3, the DNA is TGTGCCAGCAGCACCGACAGGGGGAGTGAGCAGTTCTTC.

The gene calls are TRBV28 and TRBJ2-1; 8 bases match TRBD1. Germline V gives CDR1 MDHEN, CDR2 SYDVKM. Trimming cost V 4 bases and J 1 base; bases outside gene matches: 3. The CDR3 extends over 15 amino acids. CDR3 amino acids: CASSSTGASYNEQFF. In DNA form, the CDR3 reads TGTGCCAGCAGTTCGACAGGGGCTTCCTACAATGAGCAGTTCTTC.

The CDR3 sequence: CAWGRDSRGYTF. In nucleotides, the CDR3 is TGTGCCTGGGGCCGGGACAGCAGGGGCTACACCTTC. This chain links TRBV30 with TRBJ1-2, with 7 bases lining up with TRBD1. This CDR3 spans 12 amino acids. The germline CDR1 and CDR2 sequences are GTSNPN and SVGIG (reference sequence). V was pared by 5 bases and J by 8 bases, with 8 bases of the junction left unmatched.

The V and J genes are TRBV11-2 and TRBJ1-1, with D unresolved. The CDR3 contains 12 residues. V was cut by 2 bases and J by 5 bases, with 6 bases left in between. Germline CDR1 is SGHAT and CDR2 is FQNNGV. Here the CDR3 reads CASSLSFTEAFF. The DNA for the CDR3 is TGTGCCAGCAGCTTATCTTTTACTGAAGCTTTCTTT.

This chain connects TRBV27 to TRBJ2-1, with 7 bases fitting TRBD2. The CDR3 is made up of 15 amino acids. V trimming: 3 bases; J trimming: 7 bases; junction bases outside the gene matches: 9. From germline, CDR1 is MNHEY and CDR2 SMNVEV (reference sequence). In nucleotides, the CDR3 is TGTGCCAGCAGTTTGGGAGGGGCGGGGGTAAATGAGCAGTTCTTC. Amino acids: CASSLGGAGVNEQFF.

V is TRBV5-1 and J is TRBJ2-7, with D possibly being TRBD2 (5 bases). The germline gives CDR1 SGHRS, CDR2 YFSETQ. Trimming shortened V by 0 bases and J by 3 bases, and 13 bases separated the two germline ends. The CDR3 length is 15 residues. CDR3 protein: CASSLAEGGHYEQYF. CDR3 DNA sequence: TGCGCCAGCAGCTTGGCCGAGGGTGGTCACTACGAGCAGTACTTC.

This chain joins TRBV4-2 and TRBJ2-1, with 9 bases that match TRBD1. The CDR3 sequence is 14 residues long. The germline gives CDR1 LGHNA, CDR2 YNFKEQ. The junction had 10 bases not matched to a gene; V was cut back by 8 bases and J by 8 bases. The CDR3 DNA reads as TGTGCCAGCGCCAAGGACAGGGGAGTCCATGAGCAGTTCTTC. Encoded protein: CASAKDRGVHEQFF.

The chain is built from TRBV15 and TRBJ1-5, with TRBD1 matching over 10 bases. With V trimmed by 8 bases and J by 4 bases, 11 bases remained unmatched. The CDR3 runs to 16 residues. Germline V gene data show CDR1 as LNHNV and CDR2 as YYDKDF (reference sequence). The CDR3 DNA sequence: TGTGCCACCTCTATAGGGACAGGGGTATCAAATCAGCCCCAGCATTTT. Encoded protein: CATSIGTGVSNQPQHF.

This chain connects TRBV19 to TRBJ1-2, with D possibly being TRBD1 (5 bases). Germline V gene lookup returns CDR1 LNHDA and CDR2 SQIVND (reference sequence). The CDR3 has 12 residues. Trimming took off 7 bases at V and 3 bases at J, with 9 bases between the two ends. CDR3 sequence (DNA): TGTGCCAGTAAGGACACTGACTATGGCTACACCTTC. Translating gives CASKDTDYGYTF.

This clone was seen only once. Written as DNA, the CDR3 is TGTGCCAGCAGCCCCCAGGAGCAGTACTTC. It encodes CASSPQEQYF. The J gene is TRBJ2-7, the V gene TRBV7-9; D gene ambiguous. The CDR3 is 10 residues long. The ends were cut back, 5 bases at V and 7 bases at J, with 6 bases in the middle. CDR1 SEHNR and CDR2 FQNEAQ come from the germline V gene (reference sequence).

This sequence joins TRBV5-4 and TRBJ2-7; 10 nucleotides align to TRBD1. Germline loops: CDR1 SGHNT, CDR2 YYREEE (reference sequence). The CDR3 is made up of 16 amino acids. V shed 5 bases, J shed 2 bases, and the junction held 10 bases outside the gene matches. The CDR3 DNA is TGTGCCAGCAGTTTACGGACCGGGACAGGGGCCTACGAGCAGTACTTC. This codes for CASSLRTGTGAYEQYF.

The J gene is TRBJ2-5, the V gene TRBV11-3, with 7 bases lining up with TRBD1. CDR1 is SGHNT and CDR2 is YENEEA in the germline V gene. With V trimmed by 1 base and J by 5 bases, 13 bases remained unmatched. The CDR3 covers 17 residues. The CDR3: CASSLGVTGSVGETQYF. CDR3 coding DNA: TGTGCCAGCAGCTTAGGTGTGACAGGGAGTGTCGGGGAGACCCAGTACTTC. Drawing the rest from reference TRBV11-3 and TRBJ2-5, the complete variable domain is EAGVVQSPRYKIIEKKQPVAFWCNPISGHNTLYWYLQNLGQGPELLIRYENEEAVDDSQLPKDRFSAERLKGVDSTLKIQPAELGDSAVYLCASSLGVTGSVGETQYFGPGTRLLVL.

This clone has only a few counts. This chain uses TRBV7-7 with TRBJ2-2, with TRBD1 matching over 7 bases. The germline V gene encodes CDR1 SSHAT and CDR2 FNYEAQ (reference sequence). The CDR3 has 14 amino acids. Trimming at V came to 6 bases and at J to 3 bases, leaving 4 bases not matched to a gene. The CDR3 DNA reads as TGTGCCAGCAGTGTCGACAGGGACACCGGGGAGCTGTTTTTT. Translated, it gives CASSVDRDTGELFF.

V and J are TRBV6-5 and TRBJ1-2; no definite D call. The CDR3 has 15 residues. Germline assignment: CDR1 MNHEY and CDR2 SVGAGI. Trimming cost V 1 base and J 0 bases, with 9 bases left between them. The CDR3 loop reads CASSYYEGSNYGYTF. As DNA, the CDR3 is TGTGCCAGCAGTTACTATGAGGGCTCTAACTATGGCTACACCTTC.